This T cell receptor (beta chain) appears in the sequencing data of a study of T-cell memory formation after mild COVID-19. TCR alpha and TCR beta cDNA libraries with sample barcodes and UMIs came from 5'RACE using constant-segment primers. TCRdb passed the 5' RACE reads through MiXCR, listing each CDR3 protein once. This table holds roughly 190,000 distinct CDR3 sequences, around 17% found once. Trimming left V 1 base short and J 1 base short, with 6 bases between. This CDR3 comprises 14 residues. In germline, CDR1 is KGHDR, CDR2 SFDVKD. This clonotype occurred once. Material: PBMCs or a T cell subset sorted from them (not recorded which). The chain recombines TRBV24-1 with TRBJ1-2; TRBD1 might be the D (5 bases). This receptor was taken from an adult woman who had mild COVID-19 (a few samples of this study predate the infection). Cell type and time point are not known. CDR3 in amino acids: CATSDFDSNYGYTF. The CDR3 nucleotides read TGTGCCACCAGTGATTTTGACAGTAACTATGGCTACACCTTC.